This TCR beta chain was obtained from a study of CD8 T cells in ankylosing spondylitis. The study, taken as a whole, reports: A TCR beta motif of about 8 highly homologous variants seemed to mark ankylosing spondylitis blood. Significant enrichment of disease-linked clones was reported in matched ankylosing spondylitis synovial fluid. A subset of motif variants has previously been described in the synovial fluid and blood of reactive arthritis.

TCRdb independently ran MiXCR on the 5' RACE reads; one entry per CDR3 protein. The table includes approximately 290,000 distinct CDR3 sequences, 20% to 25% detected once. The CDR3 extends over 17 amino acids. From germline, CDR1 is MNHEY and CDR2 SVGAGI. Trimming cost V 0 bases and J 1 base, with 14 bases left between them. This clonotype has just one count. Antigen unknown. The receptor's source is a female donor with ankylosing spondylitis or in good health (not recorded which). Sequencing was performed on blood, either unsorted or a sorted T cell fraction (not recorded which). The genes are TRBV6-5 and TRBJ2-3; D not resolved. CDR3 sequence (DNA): TGTGCCAGCAGTTACTCGAAAGCAGCAGTCCGCACAGATACGCAGTATTTT. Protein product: CASSYSKAAVRTDTQYF.